Listed below are T cell receptor beta chains from one sample, sequenced in a study of T cells after yellow fever vaccination. Using its own MiXCR run on the 5' RACE reads, TCRdb lists one record per CDR3 protein. The table has hundreds of thousands of distinct CDR3 sequences, over 3.5% seen once. Sequencing was performed on PBMCs, taken 5 days after the yellow fever booster vaccination. Source of these receptors: a young man who received the YFV17D yellow fever vaccine. The CDR3 runs from the conserved cysteine through the conserved F or W. D genes are given only for firm matches. Clone size appears in some rows only: once, few, many, or a class for an expanded clone.

D gene	J gene	V gene	clone size	CDR3 protein	CDR3 DNA
TRBD1	TRBJ1-2	TRBV7-9	-	CASSPDRASNYGYTF	TGTGCCAGCAGCCCTGACAGGGCTTCTAACTATGGCTACACCTTC
-	TRBJ2-4	TRBV29-1	few	CSGILPPGGISKNIQYF	TGCAGCGGCATTCTGCCTCCAGGTGGAATATCCAAAAACATTCAGTACTTC
-	TRBJ2-3	TRBV12-3/TRBV12-4	few	CASSTLGGRPDTQYF	TGTGCCAGCAGTACCCTGGGGGGGCGACCAGATACGCAGTATTTT
TRBD1	TRBJ2-7	TRBV4-3	few	CASSQEAQDRGYEQYF	TGCGCCAGCAGCCAAGAGGCCCAGGACAGGGGGTACGAGCAGTACTTC
TRBD2	TRBJ2-5	TRBV7-2	-	CASSFQRGDGETQYF	TGTGCCAGCAGCTTCCAGCGGGGGGACGGGGAGACCCAGTACTTC
-	TRBJ2-5	TRBV11-2	many	CASSSNRASLVETQYF	TGTGCCAGCAGCTCCAACCGAGCATCGCTAGTGGAGACCCAGTACTTC
-	TRBJ1-1	TRBV19	-	CASSIHPGGGVTEAFF	TGTGCCAGTAGTATTCATCCGGGAGGGGGGGTCACTGAAGCTTTCTTT
TRBD1	TRBJ1-2	TRBV10-3	few	CATTGALYYGYTF	TGTGCCACGACAGGGGCCCTGTATTATGGCTACACCTTC
-	TRBJ2-4	TRBV29-1	-	CSVDRENIQYF	TGCAGCGTCGACCGGGAAAACATTCAGTACTTC
-	TRBJ2-7	TRBV7-3	few	CASSLIRERAYEQYF	TGTGCCAGCAGCTTAATCCGGGAGCGGGCCTACGAGCAGTACTTC
-	TRBJ2-5	TRBV18	few	CASSTAYQETQYF	TGTGCCAGCTCGACGGCCTACCAAGAGACCCAGTACTTC
-	TRBJ2-5	TRBV11-2	-	CASTRYGSQETQYF	TGTGCCAGCACCCGATATGGGAGCCAAGAGACCCAGTACTTC
-	TRBJ2-7	TRBV20-1	few	CSASDYRLLEQYF	TGCAGTGCTAGTGATTACAGATTGTTAGAGCAGTACTTC
TRBD1	TRBJ1-5	TRBV6-2/TRBV6-3	-	CASNRQGPPQPQHF	TGTGCCAGCAACCGACAGGGACCCCCTCAGCCCCAGCATTTT
-	TRBJ2-3	TRBV20-1	-	CSAPPQGNTDTQYF	TGCAGTGCCCCGCCCCAGGGAAACACAGATACGCAGTATTTT
-	TRBJ2-5	TRBV7-2	few	CASRSPGIRETQYF	TGTGCCAGCAGGTCGCCAGGTATTAGAGAGACCCAGTACTTC